What follows describes a single TCR beta chain. The sample comes from a study of technical replicates of blood from several donors. Assay: immunoSEQ multiplex PCR; the TCRdb copy retains only in-frame clones and omits some. The sample has about 73,000 clones, 93% seen once. Looked up from germline, CDR1 is SNHLY and CDR2 is FYNNEI. The CDR3 length is 16 residues. The ends lost 2 bases at V and 5 bases at J; junction bases unmatched: 7. The sequence was collected from a human donor in good health. The genes are TRBV2 and TRBJ2-2, with 8 bases matching TRBD2. The sequencing sample was made of T cells isolated from PBMCs. CDR3 DNA: TGTGCCAGCAGTGAATTGAGGCTAGCGGGTACCGGGGAGCTGTTTTTT. The encoded protein is CASSELRLAGTGELFF.